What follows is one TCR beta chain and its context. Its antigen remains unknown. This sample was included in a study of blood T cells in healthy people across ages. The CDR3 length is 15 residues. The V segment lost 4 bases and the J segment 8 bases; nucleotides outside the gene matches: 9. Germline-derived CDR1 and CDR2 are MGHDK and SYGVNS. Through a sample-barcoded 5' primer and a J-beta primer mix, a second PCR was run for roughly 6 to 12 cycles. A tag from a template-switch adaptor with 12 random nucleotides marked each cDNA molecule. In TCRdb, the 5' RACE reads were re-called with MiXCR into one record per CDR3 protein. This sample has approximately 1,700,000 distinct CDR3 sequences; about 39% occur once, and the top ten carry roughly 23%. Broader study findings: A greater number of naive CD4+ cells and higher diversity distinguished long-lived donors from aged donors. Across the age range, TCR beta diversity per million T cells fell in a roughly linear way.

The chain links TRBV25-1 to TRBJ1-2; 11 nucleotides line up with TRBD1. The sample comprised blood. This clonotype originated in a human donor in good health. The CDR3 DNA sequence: TGTGCCAGCAGTGCTAGGACAGGGGGCGTTTCGGGCTACACCTTC. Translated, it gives CASSARTGGVSGYTF.